Below are 2 T cell receptor beta chains sequenced from a single sample in a study of Graves' ophthalmopathy and Graves' hyperthyroidism. As the template, RNA transcripts were used to amplify TCR beta CDR3 regions. Second-round multiplex PCR came after first-round RT-PCR with HTBI primers. TCRdb re-called the multiplex PCR reads with MiXCR, one entry per CDR3 protein. The profile shows about 200,000 distinct CDR3 sequences, under 30% of them singletons. What was sequenced was peripheral blood. These receptors were collected from a man in his forties or fifties with Graves' ophthalmopathy.

This clonotype was observed many times. The chain recombines TRBV2 with TRBJ2-5; TRBD1 might be the D (5 bases). The CDR3 covers 15 residues. V lost 6 bases to trimming and J lost 0 bases, with 14 bases between them. CDR1 SNHLY and CDR2 FYNNEI come from the germline V gene. This chain's CDR3 is CASRLTVLYQETQYF. DNA for the CDR3: TGTGCCAGCAGGTTGACAGTCCTGTACCAAGAGACCCAGTACTTC. Together with reference TRBV2 and TRBJ2-5, the CDR3 gives the full variable domain: EPEVTQTPSHQVTQMGQEVILRCVPISNHLYFYWYRQILGQKVEFLVSFYNNEISEKSEIFDDQFSVERPDGSNFTLKIRSTKLEDSAMYFCASRLTVLYQETQYFGPGTRLLVL.

This clonotype is termed medium-sized. Here the CDR3 DNA reads TGTGCCAGCAGCTCGTCCGTGGCAGACGTTGGAGAGACCCAGTACTTC. Protein product: CASSSSVADVGETQYF. The chain is built from TRBV11-2 and TRBJ2-5; D gene uncertain. Deletions cut 4 bases from V and 4 bases from J, with 19 bases between. Germline values: CDR1 SGHAT, CDR2 FQNNGV. The CDR3 loop spans 16 amino acids.